The 21 T cell receptor beta chains below were found in one sample sequenced in a study of blood T cell repertoires in COVID-19. Method: immunoSEQ multiplex PCR; TCRdb's copy keeps in-frame clones and lacks some. This table holds around 56,000 clones, 65% to 90% found once. Material for sequencing was peripheral blood. All receptors come from a woman at least 80 years old with active or convalescent COVID-19.

This rearrangement joins TRBV27 to TRBJ1-5, with a weak D call TRBD1 (6 bases). Trimming took off 6 bases at V and 7 bases at J, with 13 bases between the two ends. Germline CDR1 and CDR2: MNHEY and SMNVEV (reference sequence). The CDR3 extends over 13 amino acids. This chain's CDR3 is CASSPLRGQPQHF. The DNA for the CDR3 is TGTGCCAGCAGCCCACTCAGGGGCCAGCCCCAGCATTTT.

The gene calls are TRBV7-2 and TRBJ2-2; TRBD1 matches 7 bases. V lost 5 bases to trimming and J lost 4 bases; unmatched junction nucleotides: 4. The CDR3 has 14 amino acids. The V gene's germline CDR1 is SGHTA and CDR2 FQGNSA. DNA for the CDR3: TGTGCCAGCAGCCTCACAGGGGCCACCGGGGAGCTGTTTTTT. Translated, it gives CASSLTGATGELFF.

This clone was observed a single time. The chain employs TRBV4-3 and TRBJ1-4; D is unresolved. The CDR3 runs 14 residues. Germline CDR1 reads LGHNA; CDR2 reads YSLEER. V lost 2 bases to trimming and J lost 5 bases, with 9 bases between them. CDR3 nucleotides: TGCGCCAGCAGCCAAAATCTAGTAAATGAAAAACTGTTTTTT. Translation: CASSQNLVNEKLFF.

In this sample, this clone turned up many times. This chain joins TRBV7-9 and TRBJ1-1; 8 bases are a match to TRBD1. Unmatched junction bases numbered 18, after V lost 2 bases and J lost 10 bases. Germline V gene sequence: CDR1 SEHNR, CDR2 FQNEAQ (reference sequence). The CDR3 covers 17 residues. The CDR3 DNA sequence: TGTGCCAGCAGCTTATCGGGGGGTGAGGTGAGTGGGACAGGAGCTTTCTTT. It encodes CASSLSGGEVSGTGAFF.

This chain joins TRBV2 and TRBJ2-2, with a possible D match to TRBD2 (5 bases). V lost 3 bases, J lost 4 bases, and 6 bases lay in between. The CDR3 length is 13 residues. Germline CDR1 reads SNHLY; CDR2 reads FYNNEI. Here the CDR3 reads CASSDGLTGELFF. CDR3 sequence (DNA): TGTGCCAGCAGTGACGGACTCACCGGGGAGCTGTTTTTT.

V and J are TRBV5-1 and TRBJ2-5; 16 bases match TRBD2. Germline values: CDR1 SGHRS, CDR2 YFSETQ. After removal of 3 bases from V and 2 bases from J, the junction contained 7 bases not matched to a gene. The CDR3 extends over 18 amino acids. Here the CDR3 reads CASSWSGTSGGGQETQYF. CDR3 DNA sequence: TGCGCCAGCAGCTGGTCCGGGACTAGCGGGGGGGGGCAAGAGACCCAGTACTTC.

Written as DNA, the CDR3 is TGTGCCAGCAGCCTGGGGGCGGGGGGCACACACAATGAGCAGTTCTTC. Protein: CASSLGAGGTHNEQFF. This sequence joins TRBV6-6 and TRBJ2-1, with 8 bases identical to TRBD2. The CDR3 totals 16 residues. V was clipped by 6 bases and J by 5 bases; unmatched bases: 12. Germline V gene data show CDR1 as MNHNY and CDR2 as SVGAGI (reference sequence).

CDR3 sequence: CASSYSSRDRVYGYTF. The CDR3 region has the DNA TGTGCCAGCAGTTACTCGTCCCGGGACAGGGTTTATGGCTACACCTTC. V gene TRBV6-5 combines with J gene TRBJ1-2; 9 bases map to TRBD1. Germline V gene lookup returns CDR1 MNHEY and CDR2 SVGAGI. This CDR3 is built from 16 residues. Trimming at V came to 0 bases and at J to 5 bases, leaving 7 bases not matched to a gene.

The V call is TRBV18, the J call TRBJ1-5, with D possibly being TRBD1 (6 bases). The CDR3 consists of 14 residues. V lost 4 bases and J 7 bases, leaving 14 bases between the germline ends. Germline V gene data show CDR1 as KGHSH and CDR2 as LQKENI. The CDR3 sequence: CASSQNPGGQPQHF. In nucleotides, the CDR3 is TGTGCCAGCTCACAAAATCCTGGGGGCCAGCCCCAGCATTTT.

The V call is TRBV7-6, the J call TRBJ1-1; perhaps TRBD1 as D (6 bases). The germline V gene encodes CDR1 SGHVS and CDR2 FNYEAQ. This CDR3 is 13 amino acids long. The V and J ends lost 4 bases and 7 bases respectively, with 13 bases between them. CDR3 DNA sequence: TGTGCCAGCAGCTCAACTGGGGGCAGTGAAGCTTTCTTT. As protein: CASSSTGGSEAFF. Full variable domain (remainder filled in from reference TRBV7-6 and TRBJ1-1): GAGVSQSPRYKVTKRGQDVALRCDPISGHVSLYWYRQALGQGPEFLTYFNYEAQQDKSGLPNDRFSAERPEGSISTLTIQRTEQRDSAMYRCASSSTGGSEAFFGQGTRLTVV.

This chain uses TRBV18 with TRBJ1-1; D gene unclear. CDR3 length: 14 amino acids. V lost 5 bases to trimming and J lost 2 bases, with 12 bases between them. Germline V gene data show CDR1 as KGHSH and CDR2 as LQKENI. The CDR3 DNA follows: TGTGCCAGCTCAGTGCACGCCGGTAACACTGAAGCTTTCTTT. Translating it yields CASSVHAGNTEAFF.

V usage is TRBV7-2 and J usage is TRBJ2-7; 7 positions match TRBD1. CDR1 is SGHTA and CDR2 is FQGNSA in the germline V gene. Losses at the gene ends were 5 bases for V and 3 bases for J; bases not matched to a gene: 4. The CDR3 runs 13 residues. CDR3 region: CASSASGGYEQYF. The DNA of the CDR3 is TGTGCCAGCAGCGCCTCAGGGGGCTACGAGCAGTACTTC.

The chain recombines TRBV5-1 with TRBJ2-1; 12 bases are shared with TRBD2. CDR3 length: 17 residues. Losses at the gene ends were 3 bases for V and 7 bases for J; bases not matched to a gene: 11. CDR1 and CDR2 from the germline V gene are SGHRS and YFSETQ. The CDR3 nucleotides read TGCGCCAGCAGCTGGACCCCCGCTAGCGGGGGGGCAAATGAGCAGTTCTTC. Encoded protein: CASSWTPASGGANEQFF. The complete variable domain, with remaining parts taken from reference TRBV5-1 and TRBJ2-1, reads KAGVTQTPRYLIKTRGQQVTLSCSPISGHRSVSWYQQTPGQGLQFLFEYFSETQRNKGNFPGRFSGRQFSNSRSEMNVSTLELGDSALYLCASSWTPASGGANEQFFGPGTRLTVL.

The chain uses TRBV7-3 and TRBJ2-2, with 8 nucleotides matching TRBD2. Unmatched junction bases numbered 3, after V lost 5 bases and J lost 1 base. CDR3 length: 15 amino acids. The germline V gene has CDR1 SGHTA and CDR2 FQGTGA. The CDR3 loop is CASSPRGGNTGELFF. As DNA, the CDR3 is TGTGCCAGCAGCCCCCGGGGGGGGAACACCGGGGAGCTGTTTTTT. Supplemented by reference TRBV7-3 and TRBJ2-2, the full variable domain reads GAGVSQTPSNKVTEKGKYVELRCDPISGHTALYWYRQSLGQGPEFLIYFQGTGAADDSGLPNDRFFAVRPEGSVSTLKIQRTERGDSAVYLCASSPRGGNTGELFFGEGSRLTVL.

The rearrangement links TRBV29-1 to TRBJ1-1; D may be TRBD1 (5 bases). The CDR3 is 14 amino acids. Trimming removed 7 bases from V and 1 base from J, with 16 bases in between. Germline CDR1 reads SQVTM; CDR2 reads ANQGSEA. The CDR3 reads CSAQEGLRNTEAFF. The CDR3 coding sequence is TGCAGCGCCCAGGAGGGGCTGCGGAACACTGAAGCTTTCTTT.

This clone has a handful of counts. The chain links TRBV14 to TRBJ1-6; 9 positions match TRBD1. Germline CDR1 reads SGHDN; CDR2 reads FVKESK. Trimming removed 4 bases from V and 10 bases from J; junction bases left unmatched: 5. The CDR3 spans 14 residues. DNA for the CDR3: TGTGCCAGCAGCCTACAGGGGGCTGGCTCACCCCTCCACTTT. Its protein product is CASSLQGAGSPLHF.

The V gene is TRBV14, the J gene TRBJ2-1; no reliable D call. V lost 0 bases, J lost 12 bases, and 15 bases lay in between. Germline CDR1 and CDR2: SGHDN and FVKESK. CDR3 length: 14 amino acids. In nucleotides, the CDR3 is TGTGCCAGCAGCCAAGAAATGGCCCCCCTGGTGCAGTTCTTC. As protein: CASSQEMAPLVQFF.

The chain carries TRBV5-1 and TRBJ1-2; 7 bases align to TRBD1. Germline values: CDR1 SGHRS, CDR2 YFSETQ. The CDR3 totals 14 residues. V lost 0 bases and J lost 1; bases outside the gene matches: 0. The CDR3 DNA follows: TGCGCCAGCAGCTTGGGGGACAGTAACTATGGCTACACCTTC. Translating gives CASSLGDSNYGYTF.

The chain links TRBV28 to TRBJ2-4, with D possibly being TRBD1 (6 bases). In germline, CDR1 is MDHEN, CDR2 SYDVKM. The length of the CDR3 is 18 residues. The V end lost 4 bases, the J end lost 0 bases, and 19 bases lay between the germline ends. CDR3 region: CASSSTGQGQVAKNIQYF. The CDR3 DNA is TGTGCCAGCAGTTCAACCGGGCAGGGGCAAGTAGCCAAAAACATTCAGTACTTC.

V usage is TRBV5-4 and J usage is TRBJ1-2; D gene uncertain. The germline V gene has CDR1 SGHNT and CDR2 YYREEE (reference sequence). The CDR3 runs 13 residues. Between the trimmed V and J ends, which lost 0 bases and 6 bases, there was a span of 9 bases. The CDR3 nucleotides read TGTGCCAGCAGCTTGGCCCGTCCCGATGGCTACACCTTC. It is translated as CASSLARPDGYTF.

The chain uses TRBV19 and TRBJ2-7, with TRBD2 matching 7 bases. Germline lookup yields CDR1 LNHDA and CDR2 SQIVND (reference sequence). There are 15 residues in the CDR3. V lost 1 base and J lost 0; bases outside the gene matches: 3. CDR3 bases: TGTGCCAGTAGTATAGTGGGGGGGTACTCCTACGAGCAGTACTTC. Its protein is CASSIVGGYSYEQYF.